Below are 25 T cell receptor beta chains sequenced from a single sample in a study of OX40 agonist ivuxolimab in advanced cancers. The assay was immunoSEQ multiplex PCR, and TCRdb's table has in-frame clones only and misses some. This sample has under 35,000 clones, with around 80% found just once. Sequences were derived from CD4+ or CD8+ T cells sorted from blood, sampled in a trial of the OX40 agonist ivuxolimab. These receptors all stem from an adult with an advanced solid tumor such as melanoma, head and neck, liver or kidney cancer.

This chain joins TRBV29-1 and TRBJ1-2, with D possibly being TRBD1 (6 bases). V shed 4 bases and J shed 0 bases, with 9 bases lying between them. CDR3 length: 13 amino acids. CDR1 and CDR2 from the germline V gene are SQVTM and ANQGSEA. Here the CDR3 DNA reads TGCAGCGTTGTAGGGGGATCTAACTATGGCTACACCTTC. Amino acids: CSVVGGSNYGYTF.

This sequence joins TRBV7-9 and TRBJ1-5; TRBD1 matches 10 bases. CDR3 length: 18 residues. The V and J ends lost 3 bases and 2 bases, in that order; junction bases with no gene match: 10. Germline V gene sequence: CDR1 SEHNR, CDR2 FQNEAQ (reference sequence). The CDR3 region has the DNA TGTGCCAGCAGCTTGGGGAAGGGACAGGGGATTCGCAATCAGCCCCAGCATTTT. Translated: CASSLGKGQGIRNQPQHF.

The gene calls are TRBV7-2 and TRBJ1-6, with 7 bases lining up with TRBD1. Trimming at V came to 1 base and at J to 9 bases, leaving 9 bases not matched to a gene. The CDR3 is 16 residues long. In germline, CDR1 is SGHTA, CDR2 FQGNSA. CDR3 loop: CASSLGPRGGTSPLHF. The CDR3, as DNA: TGTGCCAGCAGCTTAGGACCGAGAGGGGGCACTTCACCCCTCCACTTT.

The table lists this clone with a few counts. The chain recombines TRBV30 with TRBJ1-5; D gene unclear. Germline assignment: CDR1 GTSNPN and CDR2 SVGIG (reference sequence). The V and J ends lost 2 bases and 1 base respectively, with 6 bases between them. The CDR3 covers 13 residues. The CDR3 nucleotides are TGTGCCTGGAGTAAAGGAAGCAATCAGCCCCAGCATTTT. Translated, it gives CAWSKGSNQPQHF.

This sequence joins TRBV7-2 and TRBJ1-2; no clear D gene. V was pared by 1 base and J by 2 bases, with 11 bases between. This CDR3 is 15 amino acids long. Germline V lookup: CDR1 SGHTA, CDR2 FQGNSA. CDR3 coding DNA: TGTGCCAGCAGCTTAGTCAGGATGGGCAACTATGGCTACACCTTC. Encoded protein: CASSLVRMGNYGYTF.

This clone was found once. The CDR3 protein is CASSFSNQPQHF. In DNA form, the CDR3 reads TGTGCCAGCAGTTTTAGCAATCAGCCCCAGCATTTT. V gene TRBV6-5 combines with J gene TRBJ1-5; D gene ambiguous. Germline lookup yields CDR1 MNHEY and CDR2 SVGAGI. The CDR3 is 12 residues long. Trimming shortened V by 4 bases and J by 0 bases, and 1 base separated the two germline ends.

CDR3 loop: CASSSSGQGMREQYF. The CDR3 DNA sequence: TGTGCCAGCAGCTCGAGTGGGCAGGGAATGAGGGAGCAGTACTTC. This sequence joins TRBV27 and TRBJ2-7, with D perhaps TRBD1 (5 bases). CDR3 length: 15 residues. Germline V gene lookup returns CDR1 MNHEY and CDR2 SMNVEV (reference sequence). Trimming stripped 6 bases from V and 7 bases from J, with 22 bases between.

This sequence joins TRBV6-1 and TRBJ2-3; 9 positions match TRBD2. Germline loops: CDR1 MNHNS, CDR2 SASEGT. After removal of 4 bases from V and 1 base from J, the junction contained 12 bases not matched to a gene. The length of the CDR3 is 18 residues. CDR3 sequence: CASSGAPTKRGGTDTQYF. The CDR3 region has the DNA TGTGCCAGCAGTGGGGCCCCGACTAAGCGGGGGGGCACAGATACGCAGTATTTT.

The J gene is TRBJ1-3, the V gene TRBV10-2; D not certain. Looked up from germline, CDR1 is WSHSY and CDR2 is SAAADI. The CDR3 covers 12 residues. The V and J ends lost 6 bases and 0 bases respectively, with 3 bases between them. CDR3 amino acids: CASSGSGNTIYF. The CDR3 region has the DNA TGCGCCAGCAGCGGCTCTGGAAACACCATATATTTT.

J is TRBJ1-2 and V is TRBV2; 7 bases align to TRBD1. After removal of 8 bases from V and 4 bases from J, the junction contained 16 bases not matched to a gene. Germline V gene sequence: CDR1 SNHLY, CDR2 FYNNEI. The CDR3 has 16 residues. CDR3 DNA: TGTGCCAGCGAAGGGCCAACAGGAGGGGGCGGCTATGGCTACACCTTC. Residues: CASEGPTGGGGYGYTF.

This clone was counted a few times. The genes are TRBV6-6 and TRBJ1-5, with 8 bases lining up with TRBD1. The CDR3 covers 14 residues. Germline assignment: CDR1 MNHNY and CDR2 SVGAGI (reference sequence). The junction had 8 bases not matched to a gene; V was cut back by 9 bases and J by 4 bases. For the CDR3, the DNA is TGTGCCAGTTGGCCGACAGGGGAAAATCAGCCCCAGCATTTT. Protein product: CASWPTGENQPQHF.

The V gene is TRBV28, the J gene TRBJ1-5; weak D call: TRBD1 (5 bases). This CDR3 has 14 amino acids. The germline V and J ends were trimmed by 6 bases and 5 bases, with 14 bases remaining between them. Germline lookup yields CDR1 MDHEN and CDR2 SYDVKM. CDR3 nucleotides: TGTGCCAGCAGCCCGGGGCAGAACCATCAGCCCCAGCATTTT. It yields the protein CASSPGQNHQPQHF.

The chain joins TRBV6-6 to TRBJ1-6; D is possibly TRBD1 (5 bases). The CDR3 contains 12 residues. Germline V gene lookup returns CDR1 MNHNY and CDR2 SVGAGI (reference sequence). The V and J ends lost 8 bases and 14 bases respectively, with 16 bases between them. The CDR3 is CASGAGVVSLHF. In DNA, the CDR3 is TGTGCCAGCGGGGCTGGGGTTGTGTCCCTCCACTTT.

The table lists this clone with a few counts. This sequence joins TRBV4-1 and TRBJ2-4; D is possibly TRBD2 (6 bases). Between the trimmed V and J ends, which lost 3 bases and 1 base, there was a span of 10 bases. The CDR3 totals 15 residues. Germline CDR1 and CDR2: MGHRA and YSYEKL. The CDR3 DNA reads TGCGCCAGCAGCCAGGCTGGAGGGGCCAAAAACATTCAGTACTTC. Translated, it gives CASSQAGGAKNIQYF.

The chain employs TRBV19 and TRBJ1-3; D gene ambiguous. Trimming removed 5 bases at V and 1 base at J, with 9 bases between. The CDR3 spans 14 residues. Germline values: CDR1 LNHDA, CDR2 SQIVND (reference sequence). Here the CDR3 reads CASSRRGSGNTIYF. CDR3 coding DNA: TGTGCCAGTAGTCGTCGGGGATCTGGAAACACCATATATTTT.

DNA of the CDR3: TGTGCCAGCAGTGGGAACAATGAGCAGTTCTTC. Its translation: CASSGNNEQFF. The chain combines TRBV6-1 with TRBJ2-1, with unresolved D. Germline assignment: CDR1 MNHNS and CDR2 SASEGT. Trimming removed 4 bases at V and 5 bases at J, with 3 bases between. This CDR3 has 11 amino acids.

The V gene is TRBV7-9, the J gene TRBJ2-6; TRBD1 aligns across 9 bases. This CDR3 has 17 amino acids. Germline values: CDR1 SEHNR, CDR2 FQNEAQ (reference sequence). V lost 5 bases and J lost 2; bases outside the gene matches: 7. The CDR3 reads CASSKTGGSAGANVLTF. The CDR3, as DNA: TGTGCCAGCAGCAAGACAGGGGGTTCGGCTGGGGCCAACGTCCTGACTTTC.

A few counts support this clone. This sequence joins TRBV4-2 and TRBJ2-7; maybe TRBD2 (6 bases). CDR1 and CDR2 from the germline V gene are LGHNA and YNFKEQ. Trimming stripped 1 base from V and 6 bases from J, with 10 bases between. The CDR3 spans 13 residues. The CDR3 DNA reads TGTGCCAGCAGCCAAGCAGAGCGGGCCGAGCAGTACTTC. Translated, it gives CASSQAERAEQYF.

The chain couples TRBV5-1 to TRBJ2-7; D unresolved. The germline gives CDR1 SGHRS, CDR2 YFSETQ. The CDR3 totals 14 residues. V was shortened by 0 bases and J by 6 bases, with 13 bases between the two germline ends. CDR3 nucleotides: TGCGCCAGCAGCTTGGATGTCTCCCCGAGCGAGCAGTACTTC. It codes for CASSLDVSPSEQYF.

This clone was seen once. The CDR3 nucleotides read TGTGCCAGCAGCTCCTCTACCACCAATTCACCCCTCCACTTT. Translated: CASSSSTTNSPLHF. The chain is built from TRBV7-8 and TRBJ1-6; D call uncertain. Trimming shortened V by 4 bases and J by 7 bases, and 11 bases separated the two germline ends. Germline V gene data show CDR1 as SGHVS and CDR2 as FQNEAQ. This CDR3 is built from 14 residues. The variable domain in full, with the rest retrieved from reference TRBV7-8 and TRBJ1-6, is GAGVSQSPRYKVAKRGQDVALRCDPISGHVSLFWYQQALGQGPEFLTYFQNEAQLDKSGLPSDRFFAERPEGSVSTLKIQRTQQEDSAVYLCASSSSTTNSPLHFGNGTRLTVT.

V gene TRBV7-8 combines with J gene TRBJ1-6, with 7 bases lining up with TRBD1. Trimming took 3 bases from V and 4 from J; bases not matched to a gene: 3. The CDR3 is 15 amino acids. Germline V lookup: CDR1 SGHVS, CDR2 FQNEAQ. The CDR3 here is CASSLLTGYNSPLHF. CDR3 sequence (DNA): TGTGCCAGCAGCTTGTTGACAGGGTATAATTCACCCCTCCACTTT.

The V call is TRBV6-5, the J call TRBJ1-1; TRBD1 matches 8 bases. Per the germline V gene, CDR1 is MNHEY and CDR2 is SVGAGI. The CDR3 runs to 14 residues. Unmatched junction bases numbered 5, after V lost 7 bases and J lost 1 base. In DNA form, the CDR3 reads TGTGCCAGCATCAGGGACAGGCAGAACACTGAAGCTTTCTTT. Amino acids: CASIRDRQNTEAFF.

This rearrangement joins TRBV10-3 to TRBJ1-3; perhaps TRBD1 as D (6 bases). This CDR3 contains 17 residues. Trimming took 2 bases from V and 4 from J, leaving 18 bases between them. Per germline, CDR1 ENHRY and CDR2 SYGVKD. CDR3 coding DNA: TGTGCCATCAGTGAGGGGGGCCTGAGGGATTACGGAAACACCATATATTTT. Translating gives CAISEGGLRDYGNTIYF.

This chain connects TRBV30 to TRBJ1-6, with a possible D match to TRBD1 (6 bases). Germline-derived CDR1 and CDR2 are GTSNPN and SVGIG (reference sequence). This CDR3 spans 16 amino acids. Trimming removed 2 bases at V and 7 bases at J, with 18 bases between. CDR3 region: CAWSYPFDRPNSPLHF. As DNA, the CDR3 is TGTGCCTGGAGTTACCCCTTTGACAGGCCCAATTCACCCCTCCACTTT.

This chain connects TRBV7-8 to TRBJ1-5; D is possibly TRBD1 (6 bases). V was trimmed by 1 base and J by 0 bases, leaving 10 bases between them. This CDR3 has 16 amino acids. Germline assignment: CDR1 SGHVS and CDR2 FQNEAQ. CDR3 nucleotides: TGTGCCAGCAGCTTAGGGGCCAGGGGTAGCAATCAGCCCCAGCATTTT. It yields the protein CASSLGARGSNQPQHF. Full variable domain (rest looked up from reference TRBV7-8 and TRBJ1-5): GAGVSQSPRYKVAKRGQDVALRCDPISGHVSLFWYQQALGQGPEFLTYFQNEAQLDKSGLPSDRFFAERPEGSVSTLKIQRTQQEDSAVYLCASSLGARGSNQPQHFGDGTRLSIL.